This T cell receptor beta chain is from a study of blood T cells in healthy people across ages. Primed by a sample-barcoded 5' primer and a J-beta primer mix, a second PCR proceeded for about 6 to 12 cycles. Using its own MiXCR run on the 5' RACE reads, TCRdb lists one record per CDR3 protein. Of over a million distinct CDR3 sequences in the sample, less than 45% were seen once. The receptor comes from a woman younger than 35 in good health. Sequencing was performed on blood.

The CDR3 DNA reads TGTGCCATCAGTACTAGCGGCGGGTACGAGCAGTACTTC. It codes for CAISTSGGYEQYF. The genes are TRBV10-3 and TRBJ2-7; 8 nucleotides agree with TRBD2. The CDR3 spans 13 residues. CDR1 and CDR2 from the germline V gene are ENHRY and SYGVKD. Trimming cost V 5 bases and J 4 bases; bases outside gene matches: 4.